This T cell receptor beta chain was identified in a study of beta chain features in type 1 diabetes. A few counts support this clone. Its antigen is not identified. The sequenced template was cDNA made from the entire isolated RNA. The assay was immunoSEQ multiplex PCR, and TCRdb's table has in-frame clones only and misses some. Of 330,000 or so clones listed, about 20% are singletons. Markers CD45RO/CCR7/CD25/CD127/CD95/CD27 served to sort CD4+ naive, central memory, regulatory and stem cell-like memory cells. Study-level points and caveats: Shorter templates might be favored by PCR, equally in patients and controls.

The CDR3 has 14 amino acids. From germline, CDR1 is SGHTA and CDR2 FQGNSA. The V and J ends lost 5 bases and 2 bases respectively, with 10 bases between them. Sequencing was done on a sample of naive CD4+ T cells from blood. The chain joins TRBV7-2 to TRBJ1-5, with no clear D. The sequence was collected from a woman in her late teens or twenties in good health. The CDR3 DNA follows: TGTGCCAGCAGCATGAATGAGGGCAATCAGCCCCAGCATTTT. This encodes CASSMNEGNQPQHF.